The present T cell receptor (beta chain) was sequenced within a study of CD8 T cells in ankylosing spondylitis. Study outcomes and limitations: In the blood and synovial fluid of reactive arthritis, some motif variants had been previously reported. Researchers report that disease-linked clones proved CD8+ and relatively rare in peripheral blood. As reported, disease-linked clones showed significant enrichment in matched ankylosing spondylitis synovial fluid. Roughly eight highly homologous variants made up a TCR beta motif that seemed to typify ankylosing spondylitis blood.

Researchers built TCR beta libraries using quantitative 5'-RACE with molecular barcodes. TCRdb redid the calling of the 5' RACE reads with MiXCR, one entry per CDR3 protein. This sample has roughly 490,000 distinct CDR3 sequences; approximately 5.3% occur once, and the top ten carry approximately 3.5%. The germline CDR1 and CDR2 sequences are SGHRS and YFSETQ. Between the trimmed V and J ends, which lost 3 bases and 1 base, there was a span of 13 bases. The length of the CDR3 is 16 residues. About this clonotype itself: Its antigen is unidentified.

This receptor was identified in a male donor with ankylosing spondylitis. The chain has TRBV5-1 and TRBJ2-2, with D perhaps TRBD2 (5 bases). Sequences were obtained from blood, either unsorted or a sorted T cell fraction (not recorded which). CDR3 sequence (DNA): TGCGCCAGCAGCTCCCGAGGGTCGAGGAACACCGGGGAGCTGTTTTTT. It codes for CASSSRGSRNTGELFF. Full variable domain (outside the CDR3, taken from reference TRBV5-1 and TRBJ2-2): KAGVTQTPRYLIKTRGQQVTLSCSPISGHRSVSWYQQTPGQGLQFLFEYFSETQRNKGNFPGRFSGRQFSNSRSEMNVSTLELGDSALYLCASSSRGSRNTGELFFGEGSRLTVL.